This TCR beta chain was captured in a study of T cell responses to AZD1222 COVID-19 vaccine. TCRdb keeps only in-frame clones here, not all; method: immunoSEQ multiplex PCR. The data contain under 150,000 clones, 75% to 85% of them singletons. About this clone itself: Its specificity is unknown.

Germline V gene sequence: CDR1 SEHNR, CDR2 FQNEAQ (reference sequence). Trimming removed 1 base from V and 8 bases from J, with 5 bases in between. The CDR3 runs 12 residues. Study-wide findings and caveats: Donors skewed white British and female; clonal diversity was possibly underestimated.

The sample consisted of peripheral blood, taken 28 days after the second dose of the MenACWY control vaccine. This receptor was taken from an adult who received the MenACWY meningococcal vaccine as a control. V usage is TRBV7-9 and J usage is TRBJ2-2; D is ambiguous. CDR3 in amino acids: CASSLDVGELFF. The CDR3 nucleotides read TGTGCCAGCAGCTTAGACGTTGGGGAGCTGTTTTTT.